This entry features one T cell receptor beta chain sequence. The sequenced target, TCR beta, came from blood CD8+ and CD4+ T cells. The Susac syndrome patients fit the recently defined diagnostic criteria for definite or probable disease. This sample was taken from a study of CD8 T cells in Susac syndrome. Study as a whole: Intravenous immunoglobulin alone or corticosteroids were being given to patients with Susac syndrome at blood draw, unless they were therapy-naive.

Roughly 0.45 to 1 ug RNA was reverse transcribed with random hexamers. Across 54 Vbeta and 13 Jbeta, immunoSEQ multiplex PCR amplified TCR beta CDR3. TCRdb re-derived calls from the immunoSEQ multiplex PCR reads in MiXCR, one entry per CDR3 protein. The repertoire holds about 130,000 distinct CDR3 sequences, with 90% to 95% as singletons. The CDR3 spans 14 residues. The ends lost 5 bases at V and 0 bases at J; junction bases unmatched: 3. Per germline, CDR1 SGHVS and CDR2 FQNEAQ. The chain joins TRBV7-8 to TRBJ2-5, with TRBD2 matching 7 bases. The material sequenced was CD8+ T cells from PBMCs. This receptor was identified in a human donor with Susac syndrome. CDR3 bases: TGTGCCAGCAGCGTGGGGGGGAACCAAGAGACCCAGTACTTC. Its protein is CASSVGGNQETQYF. Based on the CDR3 plus reference TRBV7-8 and TRBJ2-5, the full variable domain is GAGVSQSPRYKVAKRGQDVALRCDPISGHVSLFWYQQALGQGPEFLTYFQNEAQLDKSGLPSDRFFAERPEGSVSTLKIQRTQQEDSAVYLCASSVGGNQETQYFGPGTRLLVL.